This TCR beta chain originates from a study of OX40 agonist ivuxolimab in advanced cancers. Study overall: Ivuxolimab, which patients received intravenously every 2 weeks, was dosed at 0.01 to 10 mg/kg. Males comprised roughly four fifths of the group, whose mean age was approximately 60 years (range roughly 20 to 85).

Sequenced by immunoSEQ multiplex PCR; TCRdb stores in-frame clones only, minus some. The sample includes 95,000 or so clones, around 85% seen only once; the top ten take less than 5%. The V gene end was trimmed by 7 bases and the J gene end by 0 bases; junction bases not matched to a gene: 4. Germline CDR1 reads MRHNA; CDR2 reads SNTAGT. The CDR3 contains 14 residues. This chain links TRBV6-4 with TRBJ2-5; TRBD2 aligns across 8 bases. The receptor comes from an adult with an advanced solid tumor such as melanoma, head and neck, liver or kidney cancer. Sequenced here: CD4+ or CD8+ T cells sorted from blood, sampled in a trial of the OX40 agonist ivuxolimab. The DNA for the CDR3 is TGTGCCAGCAACATACTAGCGGACCAAGAGACCCAGTACTTC. Amino acid sequence: CASNILADQETQYF.